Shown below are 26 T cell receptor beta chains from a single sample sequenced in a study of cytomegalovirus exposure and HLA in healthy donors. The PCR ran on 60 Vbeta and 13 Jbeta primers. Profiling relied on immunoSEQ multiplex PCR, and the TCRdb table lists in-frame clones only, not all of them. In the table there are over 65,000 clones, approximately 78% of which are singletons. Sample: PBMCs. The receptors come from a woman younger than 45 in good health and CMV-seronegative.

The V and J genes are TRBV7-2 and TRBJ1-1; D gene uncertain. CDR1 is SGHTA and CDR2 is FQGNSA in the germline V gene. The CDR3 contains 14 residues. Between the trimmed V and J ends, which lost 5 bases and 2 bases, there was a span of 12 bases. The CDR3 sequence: CASSLLGSNTEAFF. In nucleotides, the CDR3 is TGTGCCAGCAGCCTGCTGGGCAGCAACACTGAAGCTTTCTTT. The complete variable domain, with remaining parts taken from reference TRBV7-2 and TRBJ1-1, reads GAGVSQSPSNKVTEKGKDVELRCDPISGHTALYWYRQSLGQGLEFLIYFQGNSAPDKSGLPSDRFSAERTGGSVSTLTIQRTQQEDSAVYLCASSLLGSNTEAFFGQGTRLTVV.

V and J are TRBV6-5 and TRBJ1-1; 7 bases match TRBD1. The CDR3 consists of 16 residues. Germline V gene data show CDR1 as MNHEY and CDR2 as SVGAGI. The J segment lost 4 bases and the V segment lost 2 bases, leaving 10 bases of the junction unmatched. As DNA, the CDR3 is TGTGCCAGCAGTTACGAGGGTGGCAGGGGGTTCACTGAAGCTTTCTTT. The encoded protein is CASSYEGGRGFTEAFF.

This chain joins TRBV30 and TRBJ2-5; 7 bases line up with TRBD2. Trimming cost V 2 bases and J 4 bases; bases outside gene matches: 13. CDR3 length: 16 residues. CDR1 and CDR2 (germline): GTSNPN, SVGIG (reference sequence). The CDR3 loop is CAWSLLPGGVGETQYF. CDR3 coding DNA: TGTGCCTGGAGTCTCCTTCCGGGGGGAGTGGGAGAGACCCAGTACTTC.

The CDR3 reads CASGAGVHTDTQYF. The CDR3 DNA is TGTGCCAGCGGGGCGGGGGTCCACACAGATACGCAGTATTTT. The genes are TRBV6-1 and TRBJ2-3; 7 nucleotides align to TRBD2. V was clipped by 8 bases and J by 2 bases; unmatched bases: 7. Per germline, CDR1 MNHNS and CDR2 SASEGT. This CDR3 comprises 14 residues.

The CDR3 nucleotides are TGTGCCAGTAGCCCGGGGGGACTACCCGTTTACAATGAGCAGTTCTTC. Translation gives CASSPGGLPVYNEQFF. The rearrangement uses TRBV19 and TRBJ2-1, with 7 bases lining up with TRBD2. CDR1 and CDR2 from the germline V gene are LNHDA and SQIVND (reference sequence). The V segment lost 6 bases and the J segment 4 bases; nucleotides outside the gene matches: 12. The CDR3 contains 16 residues.

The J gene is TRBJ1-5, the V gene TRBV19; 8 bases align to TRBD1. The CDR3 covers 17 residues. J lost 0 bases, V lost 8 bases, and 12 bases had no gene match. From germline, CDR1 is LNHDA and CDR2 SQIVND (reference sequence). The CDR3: CASSPQGGQYSNQPQHF. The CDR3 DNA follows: TGTGCCAGTTCCCCACAGGGGGGACAATATAGCAATCAGCCCCAGCATTTT. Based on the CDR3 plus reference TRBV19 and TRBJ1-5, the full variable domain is DGGITQSPKYLFRKEGQNVTLSCEQNLNHDAMYWYRQDPGQGLRLIYYSQIVNDFQKGDIAEGYSVSREKKESFPLTVTSAQKNPTAFYLCASSPQGGQYSNQPQHFGDGTRLSIL.

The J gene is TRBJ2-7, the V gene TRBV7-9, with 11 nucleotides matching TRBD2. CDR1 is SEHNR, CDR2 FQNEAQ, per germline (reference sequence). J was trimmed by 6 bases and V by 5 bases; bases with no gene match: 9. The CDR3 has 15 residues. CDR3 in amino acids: CASSPPSGGMGEQYF. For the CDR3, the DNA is TGTGCCAGCAGCCCTCCTAGCGGGGGGATGGGCGAGCAGTACTTC. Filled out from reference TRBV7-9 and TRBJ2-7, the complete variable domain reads DTGVSQNPRHKITKRGQNVTFRCDPISEHNRLYWYRQTLGQGPEFLTYFQNEAQLEKSRLLSDRFSAERPKGSFSTLEIQRTEQGDSAMYLCASSPPSGGMGEQYFGPGTRLTVT.

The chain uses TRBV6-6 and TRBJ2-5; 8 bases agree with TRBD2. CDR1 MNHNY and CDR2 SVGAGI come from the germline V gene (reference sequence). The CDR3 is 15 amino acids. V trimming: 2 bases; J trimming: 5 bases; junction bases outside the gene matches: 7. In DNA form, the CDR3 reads TGTGCCAGCAGTTACGGGGGCGGGGGGTCGGAGACCCAGTACTTC. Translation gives CASSYGGGGSETQYF.

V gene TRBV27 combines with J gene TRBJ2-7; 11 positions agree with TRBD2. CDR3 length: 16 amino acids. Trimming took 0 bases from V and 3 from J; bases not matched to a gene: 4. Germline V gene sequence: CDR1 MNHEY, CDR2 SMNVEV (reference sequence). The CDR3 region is CASSLSLAGGIYEQYF. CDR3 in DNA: TGTGCCAGCAGTTTATCCCTAGCGGGGGGTATCTACGAGCAGTACTTC.

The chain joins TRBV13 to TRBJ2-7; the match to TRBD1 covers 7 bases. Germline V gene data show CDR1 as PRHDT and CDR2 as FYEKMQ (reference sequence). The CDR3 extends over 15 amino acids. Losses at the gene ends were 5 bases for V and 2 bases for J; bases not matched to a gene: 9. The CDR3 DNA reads TGTGCCAGCAGCAGGACGGAGACAGGGACCTACGAGCAGTACTTC. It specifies CASSRTETGTYEQYF.

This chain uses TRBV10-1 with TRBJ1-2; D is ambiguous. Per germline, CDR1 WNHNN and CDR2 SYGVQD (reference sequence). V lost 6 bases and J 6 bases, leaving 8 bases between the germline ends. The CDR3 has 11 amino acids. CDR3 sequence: CASSGGHGYTF. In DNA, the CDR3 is TGCGCCAGCAGCGGCGGGCATGGCTACACCTTC.

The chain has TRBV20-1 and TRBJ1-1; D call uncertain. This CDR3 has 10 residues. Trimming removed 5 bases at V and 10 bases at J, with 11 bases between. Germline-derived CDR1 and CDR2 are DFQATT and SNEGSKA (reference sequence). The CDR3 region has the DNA TGCAGTGCTCCCGCCGGTGGAGCTTTCTTT. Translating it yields CSAPAGGAFF.

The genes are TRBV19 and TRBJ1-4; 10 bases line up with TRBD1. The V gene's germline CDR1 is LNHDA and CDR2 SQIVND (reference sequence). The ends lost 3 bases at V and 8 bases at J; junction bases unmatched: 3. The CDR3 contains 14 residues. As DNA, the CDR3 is TGTGCCAGTAGTATTGGGACAGGGGTCGAAAAACTGTTTTTT. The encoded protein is CASSIGTGVEKLFF.

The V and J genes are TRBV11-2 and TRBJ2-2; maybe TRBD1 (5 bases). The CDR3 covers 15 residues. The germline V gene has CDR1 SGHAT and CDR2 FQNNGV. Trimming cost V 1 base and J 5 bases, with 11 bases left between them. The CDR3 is CASSLGQTETGELFF. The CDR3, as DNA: TGTGCCAGCAGCTTAGGGCAGACAGAAACCGGGGAGCTGTTTTTT.

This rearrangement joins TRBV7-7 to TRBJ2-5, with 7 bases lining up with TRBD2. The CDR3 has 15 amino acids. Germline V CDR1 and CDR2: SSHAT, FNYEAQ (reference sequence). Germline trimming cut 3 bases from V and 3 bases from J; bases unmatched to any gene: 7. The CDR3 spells CASSLGPRGEETQYF. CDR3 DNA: TGTGCCAGCAGCTTGGGGCCCCGGGGGGAAGAGACCCAGTACTTC.

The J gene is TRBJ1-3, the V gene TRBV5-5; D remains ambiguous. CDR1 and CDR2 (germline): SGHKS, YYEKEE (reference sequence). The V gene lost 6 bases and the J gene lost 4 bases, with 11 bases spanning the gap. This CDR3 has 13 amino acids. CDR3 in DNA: TGTGCCAGCACCCACCGAGGGGGAAACACCATATATTTT. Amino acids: CASTHRGGNTIYF.

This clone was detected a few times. Written as DNA, the CDR3 is TGCGCCAGCAGCCAAGATATGGCCCACGAGCAGTACTTC. Its protein product is CASSQDMAHEQYF. The V call is TRBV4-3, the J call TRBJ2-7, with D uncertain. The V gene lost 0 bases and the J gene lost 5 bases, with 8 bases spanning the gap. The CDR3 runs 13 residues. Germline CDR1 reads LGHNA; CDR2 reads YSLEER.

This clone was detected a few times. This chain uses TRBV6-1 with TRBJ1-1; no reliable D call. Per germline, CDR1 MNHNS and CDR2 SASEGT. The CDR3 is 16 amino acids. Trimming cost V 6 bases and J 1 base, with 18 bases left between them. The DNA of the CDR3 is TGTGCCAGCAGCGAACTATGGGCCCTTCAGAACACTGAAGCTTTCTTT. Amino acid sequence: CASSELWALQNTEAFF.

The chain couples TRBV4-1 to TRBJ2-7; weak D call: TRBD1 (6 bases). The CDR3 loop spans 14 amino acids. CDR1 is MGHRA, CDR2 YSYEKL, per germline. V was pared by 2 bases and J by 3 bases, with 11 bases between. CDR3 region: CASSQKQGLYEQYF. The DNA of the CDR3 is TGCGCCAGCAGCCAAAAACAGGGTCTCTACGAGCAGTACTTC.

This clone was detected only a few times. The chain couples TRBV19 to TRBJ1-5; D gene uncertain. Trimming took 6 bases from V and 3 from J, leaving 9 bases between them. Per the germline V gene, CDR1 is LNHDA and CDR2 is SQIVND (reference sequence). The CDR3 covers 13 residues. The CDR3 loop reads CASSEVSNQPQHF. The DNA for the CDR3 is TGTGCCAGTAGCGAGGTTTCCAATCAGCCCCAGCATTTT.

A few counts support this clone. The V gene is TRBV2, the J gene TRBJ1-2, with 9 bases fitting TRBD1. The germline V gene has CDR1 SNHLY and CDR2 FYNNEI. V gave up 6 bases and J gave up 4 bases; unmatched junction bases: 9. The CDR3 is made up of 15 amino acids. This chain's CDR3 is CASSGWTGASYGYTF. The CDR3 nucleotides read TGTGCCAGCAGCGGTTGGACAGGGGCTTCCTATGGCTACACCTTC. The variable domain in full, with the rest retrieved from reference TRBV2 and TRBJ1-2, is EPEVTQTPSHQVTQMGQEVILRCVPISNHLYFYWYRQILGQKVEFLVSFYNNEISEKSEIFDDQFSVERPDGSNFTLKIRSTKLEDSAMYFCASSGWTGASYGYTFGSGTRLTVV.

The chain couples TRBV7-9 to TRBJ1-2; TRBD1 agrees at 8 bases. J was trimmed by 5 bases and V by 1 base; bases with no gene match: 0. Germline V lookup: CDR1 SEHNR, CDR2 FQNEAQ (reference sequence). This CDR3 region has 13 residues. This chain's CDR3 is CASSLGQGYGYTF. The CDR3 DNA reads TGTGCCAGCAGCTTAGGACAGGGGTATGGCTACACCTTC.

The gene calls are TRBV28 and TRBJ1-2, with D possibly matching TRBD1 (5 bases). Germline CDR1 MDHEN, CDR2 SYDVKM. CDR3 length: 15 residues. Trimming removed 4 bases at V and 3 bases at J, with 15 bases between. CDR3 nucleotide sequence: TGTGCCAGCAGTTCCCCCTCGGGAGGGGACTATGGCTACACCTTC. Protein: CASSSPSGGDYGYTF.

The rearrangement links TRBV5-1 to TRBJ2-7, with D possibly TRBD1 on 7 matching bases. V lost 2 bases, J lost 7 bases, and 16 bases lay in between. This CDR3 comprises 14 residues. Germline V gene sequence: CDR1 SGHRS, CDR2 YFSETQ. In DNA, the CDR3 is TGCGCCAGCAGCTTCCGACAGGGACTTGAGGAGCAGTACTTC. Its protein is CASSFRQGLEEQYF.

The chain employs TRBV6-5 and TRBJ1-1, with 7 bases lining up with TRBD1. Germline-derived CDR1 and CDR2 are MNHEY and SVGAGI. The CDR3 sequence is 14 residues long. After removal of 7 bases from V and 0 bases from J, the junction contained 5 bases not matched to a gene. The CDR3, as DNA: TGTGCCAGCACCACGGACAGGATGAACACTGAAGCTTTCTTT. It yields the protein CASTTDRMNTEAFF.

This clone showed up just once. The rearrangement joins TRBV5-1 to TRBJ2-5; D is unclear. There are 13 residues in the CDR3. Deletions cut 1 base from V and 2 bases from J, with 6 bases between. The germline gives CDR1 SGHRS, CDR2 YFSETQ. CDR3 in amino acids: CASSLRVQETQYF. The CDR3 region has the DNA TGCGCCAGCAGCTTGCGAGTACAAGAGACCCAGTACTTC.